The present TCR beta chain was sequenced within a study of cytomegalovirus exposure and HLA in healthy donors. Study in general: Out of 300 to 500 genotyped donors, approximately 84% belonged to the Caucasian-associated ancestry cluster.

To note about this clone: The antigen remains unidentified.

With 60 Vbeta and 13 Jbeta primers, the PCR was carried out. Assay used: immunoSEQ multiplex PCR; TCRdb lists only in-frame clones, some missing. This table has around 170,000 clones, around 83% appearing once. The CDR3 length is 15 residues. Germline V lookup: CDR1 MNHEY, CDR2 SMNVEV (reference sequence). The J segment lost 6 bases and the V segment lost 0 bases, leaving 2 bases of the junction unmatched. Study results and caveats: The classifier, whose performance was assessed in both the original and validation cohorts, reportedly diagnosed cytomegalovirus status with high specificity and sensitivity.

V gene TRBV27 combines with J gene TRBJ1-5; 10 bases align to TRBD1. This TCR was recovered from a woman in her late teens or twenties in good health and CMV-seronegative. Specimen: PBMCs. The CDR3 reads CASSLSGTGVQPQHF. The CDR3 DNA is TGTGCCAGCAGTTTATCCGGGACAGGGGTTCAGCCCCAGCATTTT.